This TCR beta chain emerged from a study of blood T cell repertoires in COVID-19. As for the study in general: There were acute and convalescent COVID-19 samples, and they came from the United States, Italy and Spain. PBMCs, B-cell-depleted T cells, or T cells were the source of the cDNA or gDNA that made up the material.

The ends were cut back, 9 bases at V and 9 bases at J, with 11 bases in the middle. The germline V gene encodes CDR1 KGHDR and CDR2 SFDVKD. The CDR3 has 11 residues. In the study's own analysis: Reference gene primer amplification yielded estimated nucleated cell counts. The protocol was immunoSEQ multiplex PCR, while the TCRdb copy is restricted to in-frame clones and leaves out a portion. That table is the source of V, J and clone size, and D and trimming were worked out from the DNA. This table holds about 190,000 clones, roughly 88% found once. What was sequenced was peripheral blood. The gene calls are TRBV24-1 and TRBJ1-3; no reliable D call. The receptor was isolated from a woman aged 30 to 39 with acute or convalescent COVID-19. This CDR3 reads CATPHQRTIYF. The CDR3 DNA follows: TGTGCCACCCCCCACCAGCGCACCATATATTTT.